The 25 T cell receptor beta chains presented below share a single source sample, sequenced in a study of T cell changes during pregnancy in multiple sclerosis (dated by TCRdb to between 2017 and 2020). Receptor amplification or capture employed the immunoSEQ multiplex PCR assay. This immuneACCESS table, as held by TCRdb, lists in-frame sequences with V and J called but not all clones. Of the missing ones, under half trace to an unresolved V gene in checked studies; the others have no known cause. In this sample the table shows more than 65,000 clones, 90% of which occur a single time. 9.5% of the sample is in the top ten clones. This specimen was peripheral blood, taken after pregnancy. The receptors stem from a female donor in good health, enrolled as a control in a pregnancy study.

The chain links TRBV13 to TRBJ2-1; tentatively, D is TRBD2 (6 bases). Trimming left V 2 bases short and J 4 bases short, with 15 bases between. The length of the CDR3 is 16 residues. Germline V gives CDR1 PRHDT, CDR2 FYEKMQ (reference sequence). CDR3 protein: CASSLRAGFGYNEQFF. The CDR3 DNA sequence: TGTGCCAGCAGCTTACGCGCGGGATTCGGGTACAATGAGCAGTTCTTC.

The gene calls are TRBV5-1 and TRBJ2-3, with TRBD2 matching over 11 bases. Looked up from germline, CDR1 is SGHRS and CDR2 is YFSETQ. The CDR3 is made up of 14 amino acids. With V trimmed by 4 bases and J by 5 bases, 3 bases remained unmatched. The DNA of the CDR3 is TGCGCCAGCAGCCGTGGACTAGCGGGAGATACGCAGTATTTT. This codes for CASSRGLAGDTQYF.

The genes are TRBV4-1 and TRBJ2-3; 10 bases line up with TRBD2. The V segment lost 0 bases and the J segment 1 base; nucleotides outside the gene matches: 4. CDR1 is MGHRA, CDR2 YSYEKL, per germline. The CDR3 totals 17 residues. The DNA for the CDR3 is TGCGCCAGCAGCCAAGATGCTAGCGGGGGACGCACAGATACGCAGTATTTT. Its translation is CASSQDASGGRTDTQYF.

This chain links TRBV21-1 with TRBJ2-2; the table's TRBD1 call for D was not verified on the DNA. TRBV21-1 represents a pseudogene. This CDR3 spans 14 amino acids. Here the CDR3 reads CASSKGASTGELFF. The CDR3 coding sequence is TGTGCCAGCAGCAAAGGGGCCTCCACCGGGGAGCTGTTTTTT.

The V and J genes are TRBV9 and TRBJ1-2, with 9 bases fitting TRBD1. CDR3 length: 15 residues. Germline V gene lookup returns CDR1 SGDLS and CDR2 YYNGEE. V shed 0 bases, J shed 7 bases, and the junction held 7 bases outside the gene matches. The CDR3 loop reads CASSVAGQGKSGYTF. The CDR3 region has the DNA TGTGCCAGCAGCGTAGCGGGACAGGGTAAATCTGGCTACACCTTC.

The chain has TRBV30 and TRBJ2-7; no clear D gene. The V end was cut by 4 bases, the J end by 6 bases, with 10 bases between. CDR1 is GTSNPN and CDR2 is SVGIG in the germline V gene (reference sequence). CDR3 size: 11 residues. The CDR3 here is CAWTAGSEQYF. The CDR3 DNA reads as TGTGCCTGGACCGCCGGGTCCGAGCAGTACTTC.

The genes are TRBV5-5 and TRBJ2-7, with D maybe TRBD1 (6 bases). The CDR3 extends over 15 amino acids. V lost 5 bases and J lost 0, with 15 bases in between. Germline V gene sequence: CDR1 SGHKS, CDR2 YYEKEE (reference sequence). As DNA, the CDR3 is TGTGCCAGCAGACTAGGACAGAAAAGCTCCTACGAGCAGTACTTC. Its translation is CASRLGQKSSYEQYF.

This clone came up once. The J gene is TRBJ2-7, the V gene TRBV21-1; TRBD2 was called by the table and not checked on the DNA. TRBV21-1 is given as a pseudogene. The CDR3 is made up of 16 amino acids. CDR3 in DNA: TGTGCCATCCCCGGTAGGACTAGCGGGTCCTCCTACGAGCAGTACTTC. Amino acids: CAIPGRTSGSSYEQYF.

The chain employs TRBV6-5 and TRBJ1-3; 9 nucleotides align to TRBD1. V was clipped by 6 bases and J by 3 bases; unmatched bases: 6. CDR1 is MNHEY and CDR2 is SVGAGI in the germline V gene. The CDR3 contains 15 residues. The CDR3 protein is CASSQWTGVGNTIYF. CDR3 nucleotide sequence: TGTGCCAGCAGCCAATGGACAGGGGTTGGAAACACCATATATTTT.

V gene TRBV6-6 combines with J gene TRBJ1-2; no definite D call. Germline assignment: CDR1 MNHNY and CDR2 SVGAGI (reference sequence). CDR3 size: 10 residues. Trimming shortened V by 6 bases and J by 11 bases, and 10 bases separated the two germline ends. The CDR3 protein is CASSYREYTF. The CDR3 region has the DNA TGTGCCAGCAGCTACCGAGAATACACCTTC.

The chain recombines TRBV15 with TRBJ2-7, with D possibly being TRBD1 (6 bases). This CDR3 is built from 14 residues. Between the trimmed V and J ends, which lost 1 base and 0 bases, there was a span of 7 bases. CDR1 and CDR2 from the germline V gene are LNHNV and YYDKDF (reference sequence). The CDR3 DNA sequence: TGTGCCACCAGCAGAGCAGGGGTCTCCTACGAGCAGTACTTC. This translates into CATSRAGVSYEQYF. Full variable domain (rest looked up from reference TRBV15 and TRBJ2-7): DAMVIQNPRYQVTQFGKPVTLSCSQTLNHNVMYWYQQKSSQAPKLLFHYYDKDFNNEADTPDNFQSRRPNTSFCFLDIRSPGLGDTAMYLCATSRAGVSYEQYFGPGTRLTVT.

The V and J genes are TRBV7-7 and TRBJ2-5; a weak D match, TRBD2 (5 bases). The CDR3 covers 14 residues. CDR1 and CDR2 from the germline V gene are SSHAT and FNYEAQ (reference sequence). V was pared by 2 bases and J by 2 bases, with 9 bases between. The CDR3 bases are TGTGCCAGCAGCTTAAGTAGACTACAAGAGACCCAGTACTTC. Protein product: CASSLSRLQETQYF.

The rearrangement links TRBV5-6 to TRBJ1-5; 7 positions agree with TRBD1. J gave up 1 base and V 4 bases, and 5 bases lay outside the gene matches. From germline, CDR1 is SGHDT and CDR2 YYEEEE. The CDR3 covers 15 residues. CDR3 in DNA: TGTGCCAGCAGCGTCAGGGGGAGAAGCAATCAGCCCCAGCATTTT. Translation gives CASSVRGRSNQPQHF.

The V and J genes are TRBV6-5 and TRBJ1-2, with D tentatively TRBD1 (6 bases). The CDR3 contains 12 residues. Germline V gives CDR1 MNHEY, CDR2 SVGAGI. Trimming removed 6 bases from V and 4 bases from J, with 9 bases in between. CDR3 DNA: TGTGCCAGCAGACAGGGCGGCTATGGCTACACCTTC. This gives the protein CASRQGGYGYTF.

The V and J genes are TRBV18 and TRBJ1-2, with 12 positions matching TRBD1. Germline V CDR1 and CDR2: KGHSH, LQKENI. V gave up 1 base and J gave up 8 bases; unmatched junction bases: 5. The CDR3 has 15 amino acids. This CDR3 reads CASSPLPGTGGGYTF. The DNA of the CDR3 is TGTGCCAGCTCACCACTCCCCGGGACAGGGGGCGGCTACACCTTC.

DNA of the CDR3: TGTGCCAGCAGTTTGGCCCATGATGCTCCCGCTGAGCAGTTCTTC. This gives the protein CASSLAHDAPAEQFF. The chain employs TRBV27 and TRBJ2-1; D unresolved. The CDR3 has 15 amino acids. Between the trimmed V and J ends, which lost 3 bases and 9 bases, there was a span of 18 bases. Per germline, CDR1 MNHEY and CDR2 SMNVEV (reference sequence).

The chain combines TRBV12-5 with TRBJ2-2; TRBD2 aligns across 10 bases. The trim removed 3 bases at V and 1 base at J, leaving 5 bases unmatched. The CDR3 is 17 residues long. Germline values: CDR1 LGHNT, CDR2 FRNRAP. The CDR3 region has the DNA TGTGCTAGTGGTTTCTCAGCGGGAGGGTTGAACACCGGGGAGCTGTTTTTT. It is translated as CASGFSAGGLNTGELFF.

This rearrangement joins TRBV30 to TRBJ1-5; D possibly corresponds to TRBD1 (6 bases). The CDR3 sequence is 13 residues long. V was shortened by 2 bases and J by 6 bases, with 11 bases between the two germline ends. Germline loops: CDR1 GTSNPN, CDR2 SVGIG (reference sequence). The CDR3: CAWSYGGSQPQHF. CDR3 DNA sequence: TGTGCCTGGAGTTATGGGGGCAGTCAGCCCCAGCATTTT.

V usage is TRBV18 and J usage is TRBJ1-2; a weak D match, TRBD1 (6 bases). Germline V gene data show CDR1 as KGHSH and CDR2 as LQKENI. This CDR3 contains 17 residues. V lost 2 bases and J lost 3, with 19 bases in between. In nucleotides, the CDR3 is TGTGCCAGCTCACCAGGGGTGACAGGCCGTACCGACTATGGCTACACCTTC. Residues: CASSPGVTGRTDYGYTF.

V usage is TRBV7-2 and J usage is TRBJ1-5, with D possibly being TRBD1 (6 bases). CDR3 length: 14 amino acids. The V end was cut by 5 bases, the J end by 3 bases, with 11 bases between. CDR1 is SGHTA and CDR2 is FQGNSA in the germline V gene. The CDR3 coding sequence is TGTGCCAGCAGCCCAGGGACAATCAATCAGCCCCAGCATTTT. It translates to CASSPGTINQPQHF.

The V call is TRBV5-1, the J call TRBJ1-2, with 9 positions matching TRBD1. The CDR3 loop spans 14 amino acids. The germline V gene encodes CDR1 SGHRS and CDR2 YFSETQ. V dropped 4 bases and J dropped 5; count of bases not matched to a gene: 6. The CDR3, as DNA: TGCGCCAGCAGCCCTGGGACAGGGAGGTATGGCTACACCTTC. This translates into CASSPGTGRYGYTF.

The chain combines TRBV11-3 with TRBJ2-4; 7 positions agree with TRBD2. The CDR3 is 15 amino acids. Losses at the gene ends were 5 bases for V and 5 bases for J; bases not matched to a gene: 9. Germline V gene data show CDR1 as SGHNT and CDR2 as YENEEA. CDR3: CASSPRGVEENIQYF. The CDR3 DNA reads as TGTGCCAGCAGCCCCCGGGGGGTGGAGGAAAACATTCAGTACTTC.

The genes are TRBV5-4 and TRBJ2-1; 13 bases align to TRBD2. Germline values: CDR1 SGHNT, CDR2 YYREEE (reference sequence). The CDR3 is made up of 15 amino acids. Trimming cost V 4 bases and J 6 bases; bases outside gene matches: 4. CDR3 in DNA: TGTGCCAGCAGCCCTGGACTAGCGGGAGCCAATGAGCAGTTCTTC. This gives the protein CASSPGLAGANEQFF.

This chain joins TRBV6-5 and TRBJ2-7, with 10 bases aligning to TRBD1. CDR1 is MNHEY, CDR2 SVGAGI, per germline. Trimming took 7 bases from V and 6 from J; bases not matched to a gene: 9. The CDR3 totals 14 residues. CDR3 loop: CASTQDRGMGEQYF. The CDR3 DNA sequence: TGTGCCAGCACTCAGGACAGGGGGATGGGCGAGCAGTACTTC.

This clone was recorded once. V is TRBV19 and J is TRBJ1-4; 9 nucleotides line up with TRBD1. CDR1 and CDR2 from the germline V gene are LNHDA and SQIVND (reference sequence). The CDR3 runs to 17 residues. Trimming removed 5 bases from V and 4 bases from J; junction bases left unmatched: 11. The CDR3 region has the DNA TGTGCCAGTAGTTTGCCCCCGGGGACAGGGAGTAATGAAAAACTGTTTTTT. It codes for CASSLPPGTGSNEKLFF.